This T cell receptor (beta chain) was sequenced during a study of monozygotic twins with cystic fibrosis. Study in general: Libraries were built from around 3 micrograms of fragmented DNA using about 16 PCR cycles. Study-level results: Co-twins had the most similar V usage for 13 of 16 pairs, J for 8.

The V gene end was trimmed by 2 bases and the J gene end by 7 bases; junction bases not matched to a gene: 7. Germline loops: CDR1 ENHRY, CDR2 SYGVKD. The CDR3 is made up of 14 amino acids. As concerns this clone: The target antigen is unknown.

Profiled with immunoSEQ multiplex PCR; TCRdb holds only in-frame clones, not every one. Here the sample spans approximately 25,000 clones, 75% to 95% being singletons. The sequence was collected from a girl aged 2 to 9 with cystic fibrosis. The chain joins TRBV10-3 to TRBJ1-2, with 7 nucleotides matching TRBD1. Source material: blood. CDR3 coding DNA: TGTGCCATCAGTGAGGACAGGGCTGTGGGTGGCTACACCTTC. It yields the protein CAISEDRAVGGYTF.